A selection of T cell receptor beta chains follows, all from one sample in a study of CXCR3-negative and CXCR3-positive naive CD8 T cells. TCRdb reprocessed the 5' RACE reads and stores each CDR3 protein as one record, lacking DNA. Its table lists thousands of distinct CDR3 sequences. Material for sequencing was naive CXCR3+ CD8+ T cells from blood. These receptors all come from a human donor in good health. Some clones in this sample may be carry-over from other donors' samples. CDR3s include the opening cysteine and the closing phenylalanine or tryptophan. Clone sizes are given selectively: once, few, many, or a class where the clone is expanded.

J | V | size | CDR3
TRBJ2-1 | TRBV21-1 | medium-sized | CASRLDRGEDEQFF
TRBJ2-3 | TRBV20-1 | NA | CSARGTANTDTQYF
TRBJ2-1 | TRBV20-1 | NA | CSAREGGGYGNNEQFF
TRBJ2-7 | TRBV15 | medium-sized | CATSSGTGGMYEQYF
TRBJ2-7 | TRBV3-1 | NA | CASSQTGYSYEQYF
TRBJ2-5 | TRBV5-1 | NA | CASSRGTSGGYQETQYF
TRBJ1-4 | TRBV25-1 | medium-sized | CASSEWVDVDEKLFF
TRBJ2-7 | TRBV9 | medium-sized | CASSVASGHYEQYF
TRBJ2-1 | TRBV6-5 | NA | CASSDLAGGEYNEQFF
TRBJ2-7 | TRBV29-1 | medium-sized | CSVVAQNYEQYF
TRBJ2-7 | TRBV23-1 | NA | CARTRQGESYEQYF
TRBJ1-1 | TRBV20-1 | medium-sized | CSARDRDRATEAFF
TRBJ2-7 | TRBV2 | medium-sized | CASSEVATHYEQYF
TRBJ2-1 | TRBV29-1 | NA | CSVESGYNEQFF
TRBJ2-5 | TRBV12-3/TRBV12-4 | NA | CASSFRGQGQETQYF
TRBJ2-7 | TRBV29-1 | NA | CSVEVGTGAYEQYF
TRBJ2-7 | TRBV25-1 | medium-sized | CASSHWGTEAYEQYF
TRBJ1-3 | TRBV29-1 | NA | CSVERGGINGNTIYF
TRBJ1-1 | TRBV12-3/TRBV12-4 | NA | CASSSGGRLPEAFF
TRBJ2-5 | TRBV29-1 | NA | CSANPRGTQYF
TRBJ2-2 | TRBV4-3 | NA | CASSQDAFPGQGANTGELFF
TRBJ2-1 | TRBV29-1 | medium-sized | CSVEDLPGELDEQFF
TRBJ2-1 | TRBV29-1 | medium-sized | CSVEPGLADYNEQFF